This T cell receptor (beta chain) was sequenced for a study of T cell responses to AZD1222 COVID-19 vaccine (dated by TCRdb to 2020 to 2022). Broadly, across the study: AZD1222 recipients whose second dose came at about 4 weeks and those whose second dose came at about 12 weeks were combined into one group, since spike-specific TCR depth and breadth did not differ between the two schedules. A total of 230 to 250 trial participants underwent TCR sequencing, of whom some 210 received two doses of AZD1222 and around 25 received two doses of the MenACWY control vaccine. Trial participants were enrolled by age into subgroups of 18-55, 56-69 and 70-plus years, and about 150, 27 and 61 TCR-sequenced participants, respectively, were included in these subgroups. Results the study describes overall, beyond this receptor: After two AZD1222 doses, both the breadth and the depth of spike-specific TCRs were significantly higher than at day 0 and than in MenACWY recipients. Most participants were white British and females outnumbered males, and the authors suggested that clonal diversity may have been underestimated. Only six AZD1222 recipients were SARS-CoV-2 seropositive at baseline, limiting conclusions about previously exposed vaccinees. The 56-69-year group was small, and its depth increase did not reach significance, likely because of low power. CD4 TCRs associated with the vaccine covered the entire spike protein, and the dominant responses were in regions 160-218 and 743-854. Because no samples from the day 14 peak response were available, repertoires could be characterized only after the peak T cell response. Nearly half of unique spike-specific TCRs reportedly recognized epitopes outside regions mutated in the B.1.351 and B.1.1.7 variants.

The CDR3 regions of human TCRbeta chains were analyzed by immunosequencing. For the original study's pipeline: Repertoire TCRs were matched against a reference library of SARS-CoV-2-specific TCRs generated with the MIRA antigen-specificity platform. Breadth was defined as the fraction of unique TCRs that were SARS-CoV-2-associated. Depth was defined as the fraction of total T cells that were SARS-CoV-2-associated. Using the MIRA data, every spike-specific TCR was mapped to the spike region that the TCR reacted to and assigned to either a CD4 or a CD8 class. Log10-transformed breadth and depth values were compared by one-way ANOVA with Sidak's multiple comparisons tests. TCRdb holds this immuneACCESS table with in-frame rearrangements only. Some clones are missing; in checked studies, unresolved V genes explain under half, and the rest has no known cause. V, J and clone size are taken as reported in that table, and D and trimming were inferred from the DNA itself. This sample holds roughly 130,000 clones; 75% to 90% were observed only once. Roughly 1.6% of the sample goes to the ten largest clones.

Note on this clone: The specificity of this receptor is unknown. Per-base qualities were not stored, and no clone one base away is much larger.

The time point label on this specimen signifies: baseline before first vaccination. Vaccinee samples came from UK trials COV001 and COV002, including a single-blind randomized controlled phase 2/3 trial of AZD1222 (ChAdOx1 nCoV-19) in healthy adults. Trial participant PBMC samples were collected at day 0 and day 28 after the second dose for TCRbeta chain sequencing. V is trimmed back by 7 bases and J by 2 bases, and the junction contains 7 bases that no gene match accounts for. The CDR3, cysteine through phenylalanine, is 13 amino acids long. Only the CDR3 DNA is retained, 39 bases long and in frame from the first base. Based on the germline V gene, the CDR1 and CDR2 sequences are SQVTM and ANQGSEA.

The chain employs TRBV29-1 and TRBJ2-7, with 8 bases in between that match TRBD1. The receptor was isolated from an adult in good health. The material sequenced was peripheral blood, taken on day 0 of AZD1222 vaccination. CDR3 protein: CSAGTGVPYEQYF. The base sequence is TGCAGCGCCGGGACAGGCGTTCCCTACGAGCAGTACTTC.